Sequencing of this T cell receptor beta chain was carried out in a study of blood T cell repertoires in COVID-19. Study-level background: PBMCs, B-cell-depleted T cells, or T cells were the source of the cDNA or gDNA that made up the material.

The CDR3 loop spans 16 amino acids. In germline, CDR1 is KGHSH, CDR2 LQKENI. The germline V and J ends were trimmed by 3 bases and 5 bases, with 19 bases remaining between them. Sequencing was performed with immunoSEQ multiplex PCR; in TCRdb, only in-frame clones are kept and a portion is missing. The table lists over 200,000 clones, roughly 88% of them singletons. Sequencing input: peripheral blood. This rearrangement joins TRBV18 to TRBJ1-2, with TRBD1 as a possible D gene (6 bases). The TCR sequence derives from a man aged 40-49 years who had recovered from COVID-19. The CDR3 loop is CASSPYGGAIMYGYTF. DNA for the CDR3: TGTGCCAGCTCACCGTACGGGGGGGCTATAATGTATGGCTACACCTTC. The variable domain in full, with the rest retrieved from reference TRBV18 and TRBJ1-2, is NAGVMQNPRHLVRRRGQEARLRCSPMKGHSHVYWYRQLPEEGLKFMVYLQKENIIDESGMPKERFSAEFPKEGPSILRIQQVVRGDSAAYFCASSPYGGAIMYGYTFGSGTRLTVV.